The 26 T cell receptor beta chains listed next were all sequenced from one sample in a study of cytomegalovirus exposure and HLA in healthy donors. The PCR made use of 60 Vbeta and 13 Jbeta primers. Measured with immunoSEQ multiplex PCR; TCRdb has only the in-frame clones, and not every one. The data show approximately 180,000 clones, with roughly 81% seen just once and around 5% held by the top ten. Sequencing was performed on PBMCs. The receptors shown here come from a girl between 5 and 17 years old in good health and CMV-seropositive.

This clone is a singleton in its sample. The CDR3 DNA is TGCGCCAGCAGCCAACGGACAGGGGGTGACTATGGCTACACCTTC. The encoded protein is CASSQRTGGDYGYTF. This rearrangement joins TRBV4-1 to TRBJ1-2; 10 bases align to TRBD1. This CDR3 region has 15 residues. V lost 2 bases and J lost 3; bases outside the gene matches: 3. Germline-derived CDR1 and CDR2 are MGHRA and YSYEKL.

This rearrangement joins TRBV10-3 to TRBJ2-7, with TRBD1 matching over 7 bases. The CDR3 consists of 12 residues. The germline V gene has CDR1 ENHRY and CDR2 SYGVKD. V lost 2 bases and J lost 11; bases outside the gene matches: 6. CDR3 residues: CAISEHDREKYF. DNA for the CDR3: TGTGCCATCAGTGAGCACGACAGGGAAAAGTACTTC.

The gene calls are TRBV14 and TRBJ1-1; D ambiguous. CDR1 and CDR2 from the germline V gene are SGHDN and FVKESK. Deletions cut 2 bases from V and 1 base from J, with 11 bases between. This CDR3 has 15 residues. This CDR3 is CASSQMIGRNTEAFF. DNA of the CDR3: TGTGCCAGCAGCCAAATGATTGGGAGGAACACTGAAGCTTTCTTT.

V usage is TRBV2 and J usage is TRBJ1-2; tentatively, D is TRBD1 (6 bases). This CDR3 has 11 residues. Germline CDR1 SNHLY, CDR2 FYNNEI. Trimming pared 8 bases from V and 6 bases from J, leaving 10 bases between. This CDR3 reads CASGTGNGYTF. The CDR3, as DNA: TGTGCCAGCGGTACAGGGAATGGCTACACCTTC.

The J gene is TRBJ2-7, the V gene TRBV4-1; 7 positions match TRBD2. CDR3 length equals 17 residues. Germline V gene data show CDR1 as MGHRA and CDR2 as YSYEKL. Trimming removed 2 bases from V and 6 bases from J; junction bases left unmatched: 16. The CDR3 here is CASSQRPSGTRRREQYF. CDR3 nucleotides: TGCGCCAGCAGCCAAAGGCCGAGCGGGACTCGCAGACGCGAGCAGTACTTC.

The rearrangement uses TRBV7-2 and TRBJ2-3, with 11 bases aligning to TRBD2. CDR1 is SGHTA and CDR2 is FQGNSA in the germline V gene. The CDR3 extends over 15 amino acids. The trim removed 5 bases at V and 2 bases at J, leaving 3 bases unmatched. In nucleotides, the CDR3 is TGTGCCAGCAGCAGGACTAGCGGGTTCACAGATACGCAGTATTTT. This encodes CASSRTSGFTDTQYF.

The V gene is TRBV6-1, the J gene TRBJ1-5; the D is unclear. The CDR3 is 14 amino acids. V was trimmed by 1 base and J by 4 bases, leaving 8 bases between them. Germline V gene sequence: CDR1 MNHNS, CDR2 SASEGT. The CDR3 region is CASSEVSGNQPQHF. The CDR3 DNA reads TGTGCCAGCAGTGAAGTCTCCGGGAATCAGCCCCAGCATTTT.

The chain carries TRBV13 and TRBJ1-3, with D tentatively TRBD1 (6 bases). Germline CDR1 and CDR2: PRHDT and FYEKMQ (reference sequence). This CDR3 region has 14 residues. The V end lost 5 bases, the J end lost 2 bases, and 10 bases lay between the germline ends. CDR3 sequence reads: CASSPRGTGNTIYF. The CDR3 region has the DNA TGTGCCAGCAGCCCCAGGGGCACTGGAAACACCATATATTTT.

V gene TRBV9 combines with J gene TRBJ1-4; TRBD1 matches 10 bases. This CDR3 is built from 15 residues. CDR1 and CDR2 from the germline V gene are SGDLS and YYNGEE. Trimming at V came to 2 bases and at J to 8 bases, leaving 6 bases not matched to a gene. The DNA of the CDR3 is TGTGCCAGCAGCGTTTACCGGGACAGGGGCGAAAAACTGTTTTTT. Protein sequence: CASSVYRDRGEKLFF. Full variable domain (outside the CDR3, taken from reference TRBV9 and TRBJ1-4): DSGVTQTPKHLITATGQRVTLRCSPRSGDLSVYWYQQSLDQGLQFLIQYYNGEERAKGNILERFSAQQFPDLHSELNLSSLELGDSALYFCASSVYRDRGEKLFFGSGTQLSVL.

The chain combines TRBV7-9 with TRBJ1-1, with D possibly TRBD1 on 6 matching bases. Looked up from germline, CDR1 is SEHNR and CDR2 is FQNEAQ (reference sequence). The CDR3 consists of 13 residues. Deletions cut 3 bases from V and 4 bases from J, with 9 bases between. The CDR3 DNA is TGTGCCAGCAGCTTCCAGGGGAGCACTGAAGCTTTCTTT. It codes for CASSFQGSTEAFF.

The CDR3 loop reads CASSYSIQKAFF. The DNA of the CDR3 is TGTGCCAGCAGTTACAGCATCCAAAAGGCTTTCTTT. The chain has TRBV6-5 and TRBJ1-1, with no clear D. This CDR3 comprises 12 residues. The germline V gene has CDR1 MNHEY and CDR2 SVGAGI. The V and J ends lost 2 bases and 11 bases respectively, with 12 bases between them.

The genes are TRBV4-1 and TRBJ1-2, with 8 bases that match TRBD1. V gave up 4 bases and J gave up 5 bases; unmatched junction bases: 9. Germline CDR1 MGHRA, CDR2 YSYEKL. The CDR3 totals 15 residues. The CDR3 bases are TGCGCCAGCAGCCTCCGCCTCGGGACAGGTTATGGCTACACCTTC. This gives the protein CASSLRLGTGYGYTF.

The genes are TRBV27 and TRBJ2-7, with 9 bases identical to TRBD1. J was trimmed by 4 bases and V by 0 bases; bases with no gene match: 7. The germline V gene has CDR1 MNHEY and CDR2 SMNVEV (reference sequence). The CDR3 covers 16 residues. This chain's CDR3 is CASSLSPRTGDYEQYF. CDR3 bases: TGTGCCAGCAGTTTATCCCCCCGGACAGGGGATTACGAGCAGTACTTC.

The V gene is TRBV7-2, the J gene TRBJ2-3, with 7 bases matching TRBD2. The CDR3 runs 15 residues. Germline V lookup: CDR1 SGHTA, CDR2 FQGNSA. The V and J ends lost 5 bases and 2 bases, in that order; junction bases with no gene match: 7. This CDR3 reads CASSVVRGYTDTQYF. For the CDR3, the DNA is TGTGCCAGCAGCGTTGTGCGGGGGTACACAGATACGCAGTATTTT.

This clone appeared once. The chain has TRBV4-1 and TRBJ2-3; 8 nucleotides line up with TRBD2. The CDR3 runs to 18 residues. CDR1 is MGHRA and CDR2 is YSYEKL in the germline V gene. J was trimmed by 0 bases and V by 0 bases; bases with no gene match: 8. CDR3 nucleotide sequence: TGCGCCAGCAGCCAAGATCACGGGGGGGACGGGAGCACAGATACGCAGTATTTT. Protein: CASSQDHGGDGSTDTQYF.

The rearrangement links TRBV5-1 to TRBJ2-7, with D possibly TRBD2 on 6 matching bases. Germline V lookup: CDR1 SGHRS, CDR2 YFSETQ. The CDR3 runs to 15 residues. V shed 4 bases and J shed 2 bases, with 16 bases lying between them. CDR3 nucleotides: TGCGCCAGCAGCCTGGCAGGAGCGGGTACCTACGAGCAGTACTTC. Translated: CASSLAGAGTYEQYF. Variable domain in full (rest from reference TRBV5-1 and TRBJ2-7): KAGVTQTPRYLIKTRGQQVTLSCSPISGHRSVSWYQQTPGQGLQFLFEYFSETQRNKGNFPGRFSGRQFSNSRSEMNVSTLELGDSALYLCASSLAGAGTYEQYFGPGTRLTVT.

J is TRBJ1-1 and V is TRBV5-1; TRBD1 aligns across 7 bases. The CDR3 loop spans 14 amino acids. CDR1 is SGHRS and CDR2 is YFSETQ in the germline V gene. Losses at the gene ends were 3 bases for V and 4 bases for J; bases not matched to a gene: 6. The CDR3 region is CASSSQGWSTEAFF. The DNA for the CDR3 is TGCGCCAGCAGCTCACAGGGGTGGAGCACTGAAGCTTTCTTT.

The J gene is TRBJ1-6, the V gene TRBV5-6, with D perhaps TRBD1 (5 bases). V gave up 4 bases and J gave up 4 bases, with 18 bases separating them. The germline CDR1 and CDR2 sequences are SGHDT and YYEEEE. This CDR3 contains 17 residues. DNA of the CDR3: TGTGCCAGCAGCCAAACGGGGCTGACTAGTTATAATTCACCCCTCCACTTT. Translation: CASSQTGLTSYNSPLHF.

The chain combines TRBV5-1 with TRBJ2-5; D gene ambiguous. CDR3 length: 13 residues. The V gene's germline CDR1 is SGHRS and CDR2 YFSETQ. Trimming took off 6 bases at V and 5 bases at J, with 14 bases between the two ends. The CDR3 reads CASTEHGWETQYF. The CDR3 region has the DNA TGCGCCAGCACCGAACACGGGTGGGAGACCCAGTACTTC.

This clone occurred once. V gene TRBV6-5 combines with J gene TRBJ2-7; perhaps TRBD2 as D (6 bases). With 2 bases removed from V and 4 bases from J, the gap between germline ends came to 18 bases. This CDR3 is 16 amino acids long. Germline V gene data show CDR1 as MNHEY and CDR2 as SVGAGI. This chain's CDR3 is CASSYRAGLRLYEQYF. The CDR3 DNA follows: TGTGCCAGCAGTTACAGGGCGGGATTAAGATTGTACGAGCAGTACTTC.

With respect to this clone: At one end the junction does not follow the germline gene, possibly because of a read error. The V call is TRBV7-7, the J call TRBJ2-3; 9 bases are a match to TRBD2. This CDR3 region has 14 residues. Germline V lookup: CDR1 SSHAT, CDR2 FNYEAQ (reference sequence). As DNA, the CDR3 is TGTGCTAGCAGCCCTAGCGGGGTGGGGGATACGCAGTATTTT. Translation gives CASSPSGVGDTQYF.

The chain combines TRBV19 with TRBJ2-4, with 10 nucleotides matching TRBD2. CDR1 is LNHDA, CDR2 SQIVND, per germline (reference sequence). Trimming cost V 1 base and J 6 bases; bases outside gene matches: 3. The CDR3 spans 15 residues. The CDR3 DNA is TGTGCCAGTAGTATAGTGGCTAGCGGGGGAAACATTCAGTACTTC. Its protein is CASSIVASGGNIQYF.

The chain links TRBV2 to TRBJ2-3, with TRBD2 identical over 8 bases. V dropped 7 bases and J dropped 4; count of bases not matched to a gene: 7. Germline lookup yields CDR1 SNHLY and CDR2 FYNNEI. There are 14 residues in the CDR3. CDR3 DNA sequence: TGTGCCAGCAAAAGAGCGGGGGAGGCAGATACGCAGTATTTT. Translated: CASKRAGEADTQYF.

The gene calls are TRBV2 and TRBJ2-5; tentative D call: TRBD2 (5 bases). CDR1 is SNHLY and CDR2 is FYNNEI in the germline V gene. The CDR3 covers 13 residues. V was shortened by 5 bases and J by 2 bases, with 9 bases between the two germline ends. The CDR3 loop is CASSRGPQETQYF. The CDR3 DNA reads as TGTGCCAGCAGTCGAGGGCCTCAAGAGACCCAGTACTTC.

The J gene is TRBJ2-2, the V gene TRBV5-1, with a weak D call TRBD1 (5 bases). Trimming took off 2 bases at V and 5 bases at J, with 10 bases between the two ends. The CDR3 has 14 amino acids. Per the germline V gene, CDR1 is SGHRS and CDR2 is YFSETQ. The CDR3 loop is CASSLPGNTGELFF. CDR3 sequence (DNA): TGCGCCAGCAGCTTACCAGGGAATACCGGGGAGCTGTTTTTT.

J is TRBJ1-5 and V is TRBV7-8; 9 bases map to TRBD1. CDR1 is SGHVS and CDR2 is FQNEAQ in the germline V gene. The CDR3 runs 15 residues. The junction had 8 bases not matched to a gene; V was cut back by 5 bases and J by 6 bases. CDR3 nucleotide sequence: TGTGCCAGCAGCCCGACAGGGGGGAATCGTCAGCCCCAGCATTTT. This sequence encodes CASSPTGGNRQPQHF.